The following is a T cell receptor (beta chain) sequence with its context. The antigen is not known. TCR beta cDNA libraries had unique molecular identifiers. One entry per CDR3 protein, called by TCRdb with MiXCR from the PCR reads. The sample lists roughly 730,000 distinct CDR3 sequences; 25% to 30% were seen once. These data originate in a study of post-analysis software for immune sequencing data. V was shortened by 5 bases and J by 3 bases, with 24 bases between the two germline ends. This CDR3 has 17 residues. Germline lookup yields CDR1 DFQATT and CDR2 SNEGSKA (reference sequence). Findings and limits, study-wide: Controls showed lower frequencies than patients for a handful of TRBV segments, and TRBV5-6, TRBV5-1 and TRBV20-1 were among these.

The TCR was taken from a girl aged 10 to 17 with multiple sclerosis. The sample consisted of blood. This rearrangement joins TRBV20-1 to TRBJ2-3, with a tentative D call TRBD2 (5 bases). The CDR3 region has the DNA TGCAGTGCTGTCCCCGGGATTCGTCCCCCTTGGACAGATACGCAGTATTTT. Protein product: CSAVPGIRPPWTDTQYF.